A single sample is the source of the 32 T cell receptor beta chains below, sequenced in a study of blood T cell repertoires in COVID-19. Here immunoSEQ multiplex PCR was the method, and the copy in TCRdb shows in-frame clones only, minus some. The sample consists of some 200,000 clones, 85% to 90% of them appearing once. Source material: peripheral blood. The receptor source for this set is a woman in her 70s with acute or convalescent COVID-19.

The chain recombines TRBV5-1 with TRBJ1-6; TRBD1 aligns across 9 bases. Per the germline V gene, CDR1 is SGHRS and CDR2 is YFSETQ. This CDR3 has 16 residues. The V gene end was trimmed by 0 bases and the J gene end by 9 bases; junction bases not matched to a gene: 7. The CDR3 DNA reads TGCGCCAGCAGCTTGGCCAGGGGACAGGGCGGTTCACCCCTCCACTTT. Translation gives CASSLARGQGGSPLHF.

The chain carries TRBV18 and TRBJ1-5; D is perhaps TRBD1 (6 bases). The CDR3 is made up of 16 amino acids. The V gene's germline CDR1 is KGHSH and CDR2 LQKENI. Trimming pared 3 bases from V and 2 bases from J, leaving 14 bases between. This chain's CDR3 is CASSPPTGLGNQPQHF. CDR3 coding DNA: TGTGCCAGCTCACCCCCAACAGGGCTTGGCAATCAGCCCCAGCATTTT.

The sample holds one count of this clone. The genes are TRBV28 and TRBJ1-4, with 8 nucleotides matching TRBD1. The CDR3 consists of 15 residues. V lost 6 bases, J lost 4 bases, and 7 bases stayed unmatched. Germline V gene sequence: CDR1 MDHEN, CDR2 SYDVKM. CDR3 amino acids: CASRGGTGNNEKLFF. The DNA of the CDR3 is TGTGCCAGCAGGGGAGGGACAGGAAATAATGAAAAACTGTTTTTT.

The chain has TRBV27 and TRBJ1-4; TRBD1 might be the D (5 bases). The CDR3 runs 14 residues. The V gene lost 0 bases and the J gene lost 7 bases, with 9 bases spanning the gap. Germline V gene lookup returns CDR1 MNHEY and CDR2 SMNVEV (reference sequence). This CDR3 reads CASSLSGGREKLFF. In DNA, the CDR3 is TGTGCCAGCAGTTTATCGGGGGGTCGTGAAAAACTGTTTTTT.

The V call is TRBV4-3, the J call TRBJ1-1; D unclear. CDR1 and CDR2 from the germline V gene are LGHNA and YSLEER. The V and J ends lost 1 base and 9 bases respectively, with 15 bases between them. This CDR3 spans 14 amino acids. The CDR3 nucleotides read TGCGCCAGCAGCCAAGTAGGGCCCGAGACTAAAGCTTTCTTT. This translates into CASSQVGPETKAFF.

This chain uses TRBV4-1 with TRBJ1-5, with D uncertain. V lost 0 bases to trimming and J lost 0 bases, with 18 bases between them. From germline, CDR1 is MGHRA and CDR2 YSYEKL. This CDR3 has 19 amino acids. The CDR3 sequence is CASSQDPPRQTYSNQPQHF. The CDR3 coding sequence is TGCGCCAGCAGCCAAGACCCCCCGAGGCAGACCTATAGCAATCAGCCCCAGCATTTT.

The CDR3 DNA reads as TGTGCCAGCAGCGCATCACAGGGGAAAGAGACCCAGTACTTC. Protein sequence: CASSASQGKETQYF. This chain connects TRBV9 to TRBJ2-5; 7 bases map to TRBD1. The CDR3 loop spans 14 amino acids. CDR1 SGDLS and CDR2 YYNGEE come from the germline V gene. Unmatched junction bases numbered 5, after V lost 3 bases and J lost 3 bases.

V gene TRBV3-1 (or the pseudogene TRBV3-2) combines with J gene TRBJ2-7; 7 bases map to TRBD1. This CDR3 spans 13 amino acids. V was pared by 4 bases and J by 4 bases, with 4 bases of the junction left unmatched. Germline CDR1 LGHDT, CDR2 YNNKEL (reference sequence). CDR3 DNA sequence: TGTGCCAGCAGCCTGGGGACAGCATACGAGCAGTACTTC. Amino acid sequence: CASSLGTAYEQYF.

V gene TRBV3-1 (or the pseudogene TRBV3-2) combines with J gene TRBJ1-6, with 8 bases fitting TRBD1. The J segment lost 3 bases and the V segment lost 4 bases, leaving 2 bases of the junction unmatched. Germline-derived CDR1 and CDR2 are LGHDT and YNNKEL (reference sequence). This CDR3 comprises 15 residues. The CDR3 region is CASSRGTGYNSPLHF. Written as DNA, the CDR3 is TGTGCCAGCAGCCGAGGGACAGGCTATAATTCACCCCTCCACTTT.

The chain is built from TRBV19 and TRBJ1-2; D is ambiguous. There are 13 residues in the CDR3. Germline lookup yields CDR1 LNHDA and CDR2 SQIVND (reference sequence). Deletions cut 3 bases from V and 8 bases from J, with 13 bases between. The CDR3 loop is CASSIVGPGGYTF. The CDR3 region has the DNA TGTGCCAGTAGTATCGTTGGGCCCGGCGGCTACACCTTC.

The genes are TRBV7-7 and TRBJ2-1; D may be TRBD2 (5 bases). CDR1 is SSHAT and CDR2 is FNYEAQ in the germline V gene (reference sequence). V was shortened by 2 bases and J by 4 bases, with 12 bases between the two germline ends. The CDR3 runs 15 residues. The CDR3 reads CASSLQLGVYNEQFF. The CDR3 DNA is TGTGCCAGCAGCTTACAACTCGGGGTTTACAATGAGCAGTTCTTC.

V usage is TRBV13 and J usage is TRBJ1-2, with D unclear. Trimming cost V 4 bases and J 4 bases, with 10 bases left between them. Germline CDR1 and CDR2: PRHDT and FYEKMQ (reference sequence). The CDR3 contains 13 residues. As DNA, the CDR3 is TGTGCCAGCAGCTCGACGGGAGGCTATGGCTACACCTTC. Its protein is CASSSTGGYGYTF.

The gene calls are TRBV6-5 and TRBJ1-1; D is perhaps TRBD1 (5 bases). The CDR3 is made up of 15 amino acids. Germline V gives CDR1 MNHEY, CDR2 SVGAGI. The ends were cut back, 7 bases at V and 1 base at J, with 16 bases in the middle. The CDR3 spells CASIDADGGNTEAFF. The CDR3 DNA reads as TGTGCCAGCATCGATGCCGACGGGGGGAACACTGAAGCTTTCTTT.

This chain uses TRBV7-9 with TRBJ2-5; perhaps TRBD2 as D (6 bases). The ends were cut back, 6 bases at V and 3 bases at J, with 14 bases in the middle. Looked up from germline, CDR1 is SEHNR and CDR2 is FQNEAQ (reference sequence). This CDR3 contains 14 residues. The CDR3 region has the DNA TGTGCCAGCAGTATATTCGGGGGAAAAGAGACCCAGTACTTC. Translation gives CASSIFGGKETQYF. Using reference TRBV7-9 and TRBJ2-5 for the parts outside the CDR3, the full variable domain is DTGVSQNPRHKITKRGQNVTFRCDPISEHNRLYWYRQTLGQGPEFLTYFQNEAQLEKSRLLSDRFSAERPKGSFSTLEIQRTEQGDSAMYLCASSIFGGKETQYFGPGTRLLVL.

This clone appeared a single time. This specimen includes other DNA sequences encoding the same CDR3. The chain employs TRBV12-3 or TRBV12-4 and TRBJ1-2; D is unresolved. V was pared by 2 bases and J by 5 bases, with 6 bases between. This CDR3 spans 12 amino acids. CDR3 in DNA: TGTGCCAGCAGTTTACGGGGTTATGGCTACACCTTC. Its protein product is CASSLRGYGYTF.

This chain uses TRBV4-1 with TRBJ1-5; 7 bases map to TRBD1. Germline V CDR1 and CDR2: MGHRA, YSYEKL. Trimming at V came to 2 bases and at J to 1 base, leaving 5 bases not matched to a gene. CDR3 length equals 16 residues. The CDR3: CASSQPGTASNQPQHF. CDR3 coding DNA: TGCGCCAGCAGCCAACCTGGGACAGCCAGCAATCAGCCCCAGCATTTT.

The chain employs TRBV5-5 and TRBJ1-2; no definite D call. The V end lost 0 bases, the J end lost 1 base, and 7 bases lay between the germline ends. The germline CDR1 and CDR2 sequences are SGHKS and YYEKEE (reference sequence). The CDR3 runs to 14 residues. This CDR3 is CASSLVTINYGYTF. The CDR3 DNA is TGTGCCAGCAGCTTGGTAACAATTAACTATGGCTACACCTTC.

The chain employs TRBV10-3 and TRBJ1-1, with D unclear. CDR1 is ENHRY and CDR2 is SYGVKD in the germline V gene. Trimming stripped 4 bases from V and 0 bases from J, with 12 bases between. The CDR3 spans 15 residues. CDR3 loop: CAISAWNSMNTEAFF. CDR3 nucleotide sequence: TGTGCCATCAGTGCGTGGAACAGCATGAACACTGAAGCTTTCTTT.

The chain recombines TRBV4-3 with TRBJ2-7; TRBD2 matches at 11 bases. This CDR3 contains 15 residues. With 5 bases clipped from V and 3 bases from J, the junction kept 6 bases outside the gene matches. Germline V gives CDR1 LGHNA, CDR2 YSLEER. CDR3 in amino acids: CASSAGLAGNYEQYF. CDR3 in DNA: TGCGCCAGCAGCGCCGGACTAGCGGGCAACTACGAGCAGTACTTC.

This clone turned up a few times. The genes are TRBV6-2 or TRBV6-3 and TRBJ1-2; 7 nucleotides line up with TRBD1. There are 16 residues in the CDR3. Losses at the gene ends were 6 bases for V and 4 bases for J; bases not matched to a gene: 14. Germline values: CDR1 MNHEY, CDR2 SVGEGT. CDR3 bases: TGTGCCAGCAGCCCCCTCAAGCGGACAGGCGGCTATGGCTACACCTTC. As protein: CASSPLKRTGGYGYTF.

The genes are TRBV19 and TRBJ2-2; 8 nucleotides line up with TRBD1. There are 16 residues in the CDR3. Trimming at V came to 1 base and at J to 0 bases, leaving 1 base not matched to a gene. CDR1 and CDR2 (germline): LNHDA, SQIVND (reference sequence). CDR3 nucleotide sequence: TGTGCCAGTAGTATAGTACAGGGGGCGAACACCGGGGAGCTGTTTTTT. Its protein is CASSIVQGANTGELFF. The full variable domain, in which reference TRBV19 and TRBJ2-2 provide the parts outside the CDR3, is DGGITQSPKYLFRKEGQNVTLSCEQNLNHDAMYWYRQDPGQGLRLIYYSQIVNDFQKGDIAEGYSVSREKKESFPLTVTSAQKNPTAFYLCASSIVQGANTGELFFGEGSRLTVL.

A remark on this clone: Mismatch with germline at one junction end may stem from a read error. The chain joins TRBV11-2 to TRBJ1-4; 11 bases map to TRBD1. The CDR3 sequence is 13 residues long. Germline-derived CDR1 and CDR2 are SGHAT and FQNNGV. DNA for the CDR3: TGTGCCAGCAGCTCCTCCGTAGGGACAGGGGGTTCTTTT. Translated: CASSSSVGTGGSF.

CDR3 loop: CASSYSSGGRTEAFF. CDR3 DNA sequence: TGTGCCAGCAGTTACTCCTCAGGGGGCAGGACTGAAGCTTTCTTT. V is TRBV6-5 and J is TRBJ1-1, with TRBD1 matching over 8 bases. Germline-derived CDR1 and CDR2 are MNHEY and SVGAGI. The CDR3 runs to 15 residues. The V gene end was trimmed by 0 bases and the J gene end by 5 bases; junction bases not matched to a gene: 5.

This clone was detected only once. The chain uses TRBV7-9 and TRBJ2-3, with D perhaps matching TRBD2 (5 bases). The CDR3 extends over 13 amino acids. Germline lookup yields CDR1 SEHNR and CDR2 FQNEAQ (reference sequence). V shed 5 bases and J shed 4 bases, with 10 bases lying between them. The CDR3 DNA sequence: TGTGCCAGCAGCCCTAGCCCCGCAGATACGCAGTATTTT. This codes for CASSPSPADTQYF. Combining the CDR3 with reference TRBV7-9 and TRBJ2-3 gives the whole variable domain DTGVSQNPRHKITKRGQNVTFRCDPISEHNRLYWYRQTLGQGPEFLTYFQNEAQLEKSRLLSDRFSAERPKGSFSTLEIQRTEQGDSAMYLCASSPSPADTQYFGPGTRLTVL.

V usage is TRBV5-1 and J usage is TRBJ1-1; maybe TRBD1 (6 bases). This CDR3 has 15 amino acids. Trimming took 7 bases from V and 1 from J, leaving 17 bases between them. CDR1 is SGHRS, CDR2 YFSETQ, per germline. The CDR3 sequence: CASGPTGTTNTEAFF. The DNA for the CDR3 is TGCGCCAGCGGCCCCACCGGGACAACGAACACTGAAGCTTTCTTT.

The count of this clone is one. The V gene is TRBV27, the J gene TRBJ2-3, with D possibly TRBD1 on 5 matching bases. This CDR3 is built from 13 residues. The germline CDR1 and CDR2 sequences are MNHEY and SMNVEV (reference sequence). The ends were cut back, 5 bases at V and 4 bases at J, with 10 bases in the middle. As DNA, the CDR3 is TGTGCCAGCAGTCTTTGGGGCGCAGATACGCAGTATTTT. Residues: CASSLWGADTQYF.

This chain connects TRBV7-2 to TRBJ1-4; D call uncertain. Trimming took 1 base from V and 1 from J, leaving 7 bases between them. This CDR3 comprises 15 residues. CDR1 is SGHTA, CDR2 FQGNSA, per germline. The CDR3, as DNA: TGTGCCAGCAGCTTAGATGGCAGAACTAATGAAAAACTGTTTTTT. This sequence encodes CASSLDGRTNEKLFF.

The chain is built from TRBV15 and TRBJ2-5; D is perhaps TRBD2 (5 bases). The germline V and J ends were trimmed by 0 bases and 1 base, with 9 bases remaining between them. This CDR3 has 15 residues. Germline V CDR1 and CDR2: LNHNV, YYDKDF (reference sequence). The CDR3 DNA follows: TGTGCCACCAGCAGAGATAATGCGGGCCAAGAGACCCAGTACTTC. Translation gives CATSRDNAGQETQYF.

This chain joins TRBV6-7 and TRBJ1-4; weak D call: TRBD1 (6 bases). TRBV6-7 falls under the ORF class, with uncertain function. The CDR3 loop spans 16 amino acids. The germline V and J ends were trimmed by 6 bases and 5 bases, with 19 bases remaining between them. In nucleotides, the CDR3 is TGTGCCAGCAGCAAGGGGGTCCAAACTTCAAATGAAAAACTGTTTTTT. Its translation: CASSKGVQTSNEKLFF.

V gene TRBV25-1 combines with J gene TRBJ1-6; D remains ambiguous. The CDR3 spans 16 residues. The germline CDR1 and CDR2 sequences are MGHDK and SYGVNS. V lost 0 bases, J lost 9 bases, and 15 bases lay in between. The CDR3 DNA reads as TGTGCCAGCAGTGAATATGCGGGAGCTGGAAGTTCACCCCTCCACTTT. Translation gives CASSEYAGAGSSPLHF.

V and J are TRBV3-1 (or the pseudogene TRBV3-2) and TRBJ1-6, with 9 bases lining up with TRBD1. Germline V gene data show CDR1 as LGHDT and CDR2 as YNNKEL (reference sequence). Trimming removed 3 bases from V and 5 bases from J; junction bases left unmatched: 11. This CDR3 is built from 18 residues. Written as DNA, the CDR3 is TGTGCCAGCAGCCAGGGATTGACAGGGGGTTTCAATAATTCACCCCTCCACTTT. It codes for CASSQGLTGGFNNSPLHF.

The rearrangement uses TRBV7-2 and TRBJ1-3, with 7 positions matching TRBD1. Germline trimming cut 5 bases from V and 6 bases from J; bases unmatched to any gene: 7. The CDR3 is made up of 14 amino acids. Germline V gives CDR1 SGHTA, CDR2 FQGNSA. The CDR3: CASSKGTVLNTIYF. The CDR3 region has the DNA TGTGCCAGCAGCAAGGGGACAGTTCTAAACACCATATATTTT. The complete variable domain, with remaining parts taken from reference TRBV7-2 and TRBJ1-3, reads GAGVSQSPSNKVTEKGKDVELRCDPISGHTALYWYRQSLGQGLEFLIYFQGNSAPDKSGLPSDRFSAERTGGSVSTLTIQRTQQEDSAVYLCASSKGTVLNTIYFGEGSWLTVV.